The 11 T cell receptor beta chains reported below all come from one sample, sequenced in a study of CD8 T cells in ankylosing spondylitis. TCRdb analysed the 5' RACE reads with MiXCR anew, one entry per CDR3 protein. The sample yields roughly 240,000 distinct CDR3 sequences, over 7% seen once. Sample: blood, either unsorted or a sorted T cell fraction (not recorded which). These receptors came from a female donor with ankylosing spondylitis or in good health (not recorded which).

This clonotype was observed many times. The CDR3 loop is CASSRWGASTEAFF. The CDR3 region has the DNA TGTGCCAGCAGCCGGTGGGGGGCCAGCACTGAAGCTTTCTTT. The V and J genes are TRBV12-3 or TRBV12-4 and TRBJ1-1, with a weak D call TRBD1 (6 bases). This CDR3 contains 14 residues. V lost 6 bases to trimming and J lost 4 bases, with 15 bases between them.

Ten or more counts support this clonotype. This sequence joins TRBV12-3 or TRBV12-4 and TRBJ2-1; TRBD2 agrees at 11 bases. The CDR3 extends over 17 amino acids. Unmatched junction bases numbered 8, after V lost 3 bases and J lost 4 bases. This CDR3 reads CASSFPGTSGAYNEQFF. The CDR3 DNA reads TGTGCCAGCAGTTTTCCCGGGACTAGCGGAGCTTACAATGAGCAGTTCTTC.

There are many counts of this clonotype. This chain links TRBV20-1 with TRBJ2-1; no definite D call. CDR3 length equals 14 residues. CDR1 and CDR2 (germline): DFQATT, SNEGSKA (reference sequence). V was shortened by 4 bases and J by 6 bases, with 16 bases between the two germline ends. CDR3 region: CSAIPGLSINEQFF. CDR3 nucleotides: TGCAGTGCTATACCGGGCCTTTCCATCAATGAGCAGTTCTTC.

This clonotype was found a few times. The CDR3 reads CASSSGNYQPQHF. The DNA of the CDR3 is TGTGCCAGCAGTTCAGGCAATTATCAGCCCCAGCATTTT. This sequence joins TRBV6-6 and TRBJ1-5; D is unresolved. With 4 bases removed from V and 5 bases from J, the gap between germline ends came to 9 bases. In germline, CDR1 is MNHNY, CDR2 SVGAGI (reference sequence). CDR3 length: 13 amino acids.

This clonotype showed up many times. The CDR3 bases are TGCAGTGCTACCCGTCCAGGGTTCAATGAGCAGTTCTTC. Protein: CSATRPGFNEQFF. This chain joins TRBV20-1 and TRBJ2-1; D perhaps matches TRBD1 (5 bases). CDR1 is DFQATT and CDR2 is SNEGSKA in the germline V gene (reference sequence). The CDR3 length is 13 residues. The V end lost 4 bases, the J end lost 6 bases, and 13 bases lay between the germline ends.

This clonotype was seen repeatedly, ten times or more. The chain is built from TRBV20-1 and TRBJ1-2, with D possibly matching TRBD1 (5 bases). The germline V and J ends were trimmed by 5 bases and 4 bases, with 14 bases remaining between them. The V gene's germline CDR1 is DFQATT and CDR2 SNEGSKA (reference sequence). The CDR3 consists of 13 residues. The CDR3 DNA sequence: TGCAGTGCTCGAGGGGCGACGGGCTATGGCTACACCTTC. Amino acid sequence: CSARGATGYGYTF.

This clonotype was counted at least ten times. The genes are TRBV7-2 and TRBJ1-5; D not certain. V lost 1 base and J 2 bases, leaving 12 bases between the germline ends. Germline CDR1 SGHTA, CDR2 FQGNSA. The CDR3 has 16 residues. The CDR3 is CASSLVSDFGNQPQHF. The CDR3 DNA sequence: TGTGCCAGCAGCTTAGTTTCGGATTTTGGCAATCAGCCCCAGCATTTT.

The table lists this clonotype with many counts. CDR3 bases: TGTGCCAGCAGTTTATGGCGGACAGGGGGCGATTCACCCCTCCACTTT. Encoded protein: CASSLWRTGGDSPLHF. This chain connects TRBV28 to TRBJ1-6, with 11 bases fitting TRBD1. Germline trimming cut 0 bases from V and 8 bases from J; bases unmatched to any gene: 3. Germline lookup yields CDR1 MDHEN and CDR2 SYDVKM. The CDR3 consists of 16 residues. Together with reference TRBV28 and TRBJ1-6, the CDR3 gives the full variable domain: DVKVTQSSRYLVKRTGEKVFLECVQDMDHENMFWYRQDPGLGLRLIYFSYDVKMKEKGDIPEGYSVSREKKERFSLILESASTNQTSMYLCASSLWRTGGDSPLHFGNGTRLTVT.

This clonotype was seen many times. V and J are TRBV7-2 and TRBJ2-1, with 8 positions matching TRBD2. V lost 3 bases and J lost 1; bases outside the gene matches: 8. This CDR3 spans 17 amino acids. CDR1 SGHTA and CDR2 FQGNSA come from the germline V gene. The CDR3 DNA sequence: TGTGCCAGCAGCTTCCTTTTAGCGGGGACGTCCTACAATGAGCAGTTCTTC. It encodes CASSFLLAGTSYNEQFF. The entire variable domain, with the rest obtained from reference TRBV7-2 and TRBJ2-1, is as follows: GAGVSQSPSNKVTEKGKDVELRCDPISGHTALYWYRQSLGQGLEFLIYFQGNSAPDKSGLPSDRFSAERTGGSVSTLTIQRTQQEDSAVYLCASSFLLAGTSYNEQFFGPGTRLTVL.

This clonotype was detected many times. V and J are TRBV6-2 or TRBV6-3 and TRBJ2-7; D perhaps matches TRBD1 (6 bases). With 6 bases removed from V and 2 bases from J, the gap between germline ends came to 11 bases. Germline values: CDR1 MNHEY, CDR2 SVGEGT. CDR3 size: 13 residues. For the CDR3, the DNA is TGTGCCAGCAGCTCCGGACAGCCCTACGAGCAGTACTTC. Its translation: CASSSGQPYEQYF.

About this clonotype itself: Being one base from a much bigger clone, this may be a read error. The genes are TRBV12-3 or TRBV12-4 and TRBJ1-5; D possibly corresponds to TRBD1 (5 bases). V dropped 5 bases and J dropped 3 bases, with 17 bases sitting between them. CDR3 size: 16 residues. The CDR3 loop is CASSPTTGVNNQPQHF. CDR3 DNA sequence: TGTGCCAGCAGTCCGACTACAGGAGTTAACAATCAGCCCCAGCATTTT.